What follows describes a single T cell receptor beta chain. Its antigen is not yet known. Within one base of it there is no much larger clone, and no base qualities were kept. As encoded in the germline V gene, CDR1 is SGHDN while CDR2 is FVKESK. Measured from the cysteine to the phenylalanine, the CDR3 is 17 residues long. Just the 51-base CDR3 DNA is kept, in frame starting at base 1. V lost 1 base and J lost 4 bases; the stretch between them is 19 bases long. The sample is drawn from a study of blood T cells in healthy people across ages (dated by TCRdb to 2015 to 2017). Regarding the research as a whole: In model experiments, template switching captured about one uniquely barcoded TCR beta cDNA molecule for every two T cells. Using deep sequencing normalized with unique cDNA molecular identifiers, the study measured how TCR beta repertoire diversity changes with age. The donors were divided into four age groups: young (average approximately 16 years), middle-aged (over 35), aged (62) and long-lived (around 87). Donors of different ages were randomly distributed across sequencing lanes to avoid experimental bias. Two additional independent replicas of 1 million unique cDNA reads from the same blood draw were analyzed for two donors (one aged 18 to 29 and one aged 80 or older).

The library was generated by 5' RACE. Sequencing was performed on an Illumina HiSeq 2500. The second PCR ran for about 7 to 11 cycles and used a J-beta primer mix along with a sample-barcoded 5' primer. A unique molecular identifier was introduced onto each TCR beta cDNA molecule by a template-switch 5' adaptor carrying 12 random nucleotides. At least 2.5 million CDR3-containing paired-end reads were obtained from each sample. First-strand cDNA synthesis was performed from all RNA using the Mint cDNA synthesis kit, with priming by a TRBC-specific oligonucleotide. Following uracil-DNA glycosylase treatment, all cDNA underwent a first 18-cycle PCR with the universal primers M1SS and BC2_uni_R. In the paper's pipeline: Each sample was normalized by randomly selecting 1 million high-quality reads, each carrying a distinct molecular identifier. Instead of being binned into consensus sequences, reads that shared molecular identifiers were thrown out. MiTCR, with a Q25 quality threshold and the strictest error-elimination algorithm, was used for CDR3 identification, clonotype clustering and error correction. A nonparametric unseen species model with Euler transformation was used to estimate a lower bound on total TCR beta diversity. In TCRdb, the public reads were trimmed at Q25 with fastp and aligned with MiXCR, with productive beta chains retained. Every entry covers one CDR3 protein and lists the most common genes and DNA from its rows. The authors' filters were not applied to this entry. Within this sample are about 1.5 million distinct CDR3 sequences, with approximately 39% of them counted one time only. The top ten clonotypes cover about 4% of the sample.

The roughly 39 donors, aged 6 to 90 years, were systemically healthy Caucasian individuals from Russia. Each donor gave about 10 milliliters of peripheral blood, drawn into EDTA-treated Vacutainer tubes. Ficoll-Paque density-gradient centrifugation was used to isolate PBMCs, with at least 7 million obtained per sample. Trizol reagent was used to extract total RNA from PBMCs, with at least 6 micrograms per sample. For every donor, flow cytometry on a PBMC aliquot measured the percentage of naive CD45RAhigh/CD27high T cells. Summary of the overall study and its limitations: Observed TCR beta diversity per million T cells fell roughly linearly with age, and a significant reduction was already apparent by age around 40. Total diversity estimates from one million sequenced T cells were considered lower bounds and underestimates. Conclusive comparison of naive and antigen-experienced compartments was prevented by the profiling of bulk unsorted PBMCs. Because donor CMV infection status was unknown, age-related changes in expanded clonotypes were potentially confounded. The long-lived group showed more naive CD4+ T cells, fewer expanded clones and increased TCR diversity than the aged group, suggesting age selection. Observed TCR beta diversity correlated strongly with the percentage of naive T cells measured by flow cytometry.

Sequenced: blood. This sequence was found in a woman under 30 in good health. This chain joins TRBV14 to TRBJ1-1, with the D gene not clear enough to name. The DNA sequence is as follows: TGTGCCAGCAGCCAAGTGGTACCGGGTCTGTACCCCACTGAAGCTTTCTTT. Its translation reads: CASSQVVPGLYPTEAFF.